The clone carrying this T cell receptor (beta chain) has only a few counts. The antigen remains unidentified. TCRdb called the reads again in MiXCR, with one record for every CDR3 protein. The repertoire includes roughly 990,000 distinct CDR3 sequences, around 32% of them detected once, and roughly an eighth sits in the top ten. The germline CDR1 and CDR2 sequences are MDHEN and SYDVKM. V lost 1 base and J lost 4; bases outside the gene matches: 2. The CDR3 consists of 15 residues. The sample comes from a study of T cell repertoires in cytomegalovirus infection. General study findings and limits: Totalled public TCR beta family frequency picked out people who carried CMV plus the relevant HLA.

The chain combines TRBV28 with TRBJ2-5, with TRBD2 matching over 11 bases. The TCR sequence derives from a human donor in good health (CMV status not recorded). Some clones in this sample may be carry-over from other donors' samples. The starting material was cultured CD8+ T cells from PBMCs, obtained from culture after CMV antigen stimulation. The CDR3 coding sequence is TGTGCCAGCAGTTTATCCCTAGCGGGGGGAGAGACCCAGTACTTC. Protein sequence: CASSLSLAGGETQYF.